The 22 T cell receptor beta chains below all came from one sample that was sequenced in a study of blood T cell repertoires in COVID-19 (dated by TCRdb to about 2020). The library was generated by the immunoSEQ multiplex PCR assay. Held by TCRdb, this immuneACCESS table contains in-frame sequences only and omits some clones. Under half of the omission traces to an unresolved V gene where checked; the cause of the rest is unknown. The sample table holds 200,000 to 250,000 clones, of which around 90% were seen once. The top ten hold 2.6% of the sample. Sequenced material: PBMCs or T cells enriched from blood (not recorded which). The receptors were sampled from a woman in her 30s who had recovered from COVID-19.

The V gene is TRBV19, the J gene TRBJ2-7; TRBD1 aligns across 7 bases. Germline V CDR1 and CDR2: LNHDA, SQIVND (reference sequence). This CDR3 contains 14 residues. With V trimmed by 4 bases and J by 1 base, 4 bases remained unmatched. The CDR3 region is CASSNRDRSYEQYF. Here the CDR3 DNA reads TGTGCCAGTAGTAATCGGGACAGATCCTACGAGCAGTACTTC.

This clone has just a few counts. The CDR3 spells CASRRQGLPRLEQYF. CDR3 sequence (DNA): TGTGCCAGCAGGCGACAGGGCCTCCCGCGGTTGGAGCAGTACTTC. This chain uses TRBV6-5 with TRBJ2-7; 7 bases agree with TRBD1. From germline, CDR1 is MNHEY and CDR2 SVGAGI. This CDR3 is 15 amino acids long. Losses at the gene ends were 6 bases for V and 7 bases for J; bases not matched to a gene: 15.

V is TRBV9 and J is TRBJ1-2, with D maybe TRBD1 (6 bases). The CDR3 sequence is 14 residues long. The germline V gene encodes CDR1 SGDLS and CDR2 YYNGEE. Trimming removed 3 bases from V and 1 base from J, with 10 bases in between. In nucleotides, the CDR3 is TGTGCCAGCAGCGCAGGGGTTCTTAACTATGGCTACACCTTC. It yields the protein CASSAGVLNYGYTF.

The chain has TRBV7-2 and TRBJ1-5, with D possibly matching TRBD1 (5 bases). Trimming pared 5 bases from V and 4 bases from J, leaving 18 bases between. Germline CDR1 reads SGHTA; CDR2 reads FQGNSA. The CDR3 has 16 amino acids. CDR3 bases: TGTGCCAGCAGCCAAATGGGGCAGCTCGAAAATCAGCCCCAGCATTTT. This sequence encodes CASSQMGQLENQPQHF. Combining the CDR3 with reference TRBV7-2 and TRBJ1-5 gives the whole variable domain GAGVSQSPSNKVTEKGKDVELRCDPISGHTALYWYRQSLGQGLEFLIYFQGNSAPDKSGLPSDRFSAERTGGSVSTLTIQRTQQEDSAVYLCASSQMGQLENQPQHFGDGTRLSIL.

The V gene is TRBV27, the J gene TRBJ2-5, with 9 bases that match TRBD1. This CDR3 has 15 amino acids. V shed 5 bases, J shed 5 bases, and the junction held 9 bases outside the gene matches. The germline V gene has CDR1 MNHEY and CDR2 SMNVEV (reference sequence). The CDR3 bases are TGTGCCAGCAGTACTTGGACAGGGGTGGGGGAGACCCAGTACTTC. It encodes CASSTWTGVGETQYF.

This clone was picked up one time. This chain connects TRBV7-6 to TRBJ1-1; tentatively, D is TRBD1 (5 bases). V lost 4 bases and J lost 2, with 14 bases in between. This CDR3 spans 15 amino acids. CDR1 and CDR2 from the germline V gene are SGHVS and FNYEAQ. The DNA for the CDR3 is TGTGCCAGCAGCTCCAGGATGGGGGGAAACACTGAAGCTTTCTTT. This sequence encodes CASSSRMGGNTEAFF.

The rearrangement links TRBV7-3 to TRBJ2-7, with D tentatively TRBD1 (7 bases). The germline V and J ends were trimmed by 4 bases and 4 bases, with 14 bases remaining between them. The CDR3 length is 14 residues. Germline assignment: CDR1 SGHTA and CDR2 FQGTGA. DNA for the CDR3: TGTGCCAGCAGCTCCGGAGGGGGCGGGTACGAGCAGTACTTC. Protein sequence: CASSSGGGGYEQYF. The variable domain in full, completed from reference TRBV7-3 and TRBJ2-7, reads GAGVSQTPSNKVTEKGKYVELRCDPISGHTALYWYRQSLGQGPEFLIYFQGTGAADDSGLPNDRFFAVRPEGSVSTLKIQRTERGDSAVYLCASSSGGGGYEQYFGPGTRLTVT.

The CDR3 sequence is CASSTTGSSGNTIYF. The CDR3 coding sequence is TGCGCCAGCAGCACAACAGGCTCCTCTGGAAACACCATATATTTT. The chain carries TRBV5-1 and TRBJ1-3; possibly TRBD1 for D (5 bases). Trimming cost V 4 bases and J 0 bases, with 11 bases left between them. The CDR3 is 15 residues long. Germline V gives CDR1 SGHRS, CDR2 YFSETQ.

The chain employs TRBV25-1 and TRBJ1-1; TRBD1 is a possible D gene (5 bases). The CDR3 length is 14 residues. V lost 4 bases, J lost 4 bases, and 13 bases lay in between. Per germline, CDR1 MGHDK and CDR2 SYGVNS. The chain's CDR3 is CASSGGRASTEAFF. In nucleotides, the CDR3 is TGTGCCAGCAGTGGAGGCAGGGCGAGCACTGAAGCTTTCTTT.

The rearrangement links TRBV12-3 or TRBV12-4 to TRBJ2-1; the D is unclear. V shed 5 bases and J shed 5 bases, with 4 bases lying between them. The CDR3 runs to 11 residues. CDR3 DNA: TGTGCCAGCAGTCAGGACAATGAGCAGTTCTTC. Amino acid sequence: CASSQDNEQFF.

The CDR3 DNA reads as TGCGCCAGCAGCCAAGAGGGCGGGGGGGCCCAAGAGCAGTACTTC. Translating gives CASSQEGGGAQEQYF. The chain joins TRBV4-1 to TRBJ2-7; 9 bases are shared with TRBD2. Per germline, CDR1 MGHRA and CDR2 YSYEKL. The trim removed 0 bases at V and 7 bases at J, leaving 7 bases unmatched. This CDR3 is 15 amino acids long.

This chain links TRBV9 with TRBJ2-5; 9 bases line up with TRBD1. The germline gives CDR1 SGDLS, CDR2 YYNGEE. This CDR3 has 15 amino acids. Germline trimming cut 4 bases from V and 5 bases from J; bases unmatched to any gene: 9. The CDR3 loop is CASSPWDRAGETQYF. In DNA, the CDR3 is TGTGCCAGCAGCCCATGGGACAGGGCGGGGGAGACCCAGTACTTC. The variable domain in full, with the rest retrieved from reference TRBV9 and TRBJ2-5, is DSGVTQTPKHLITATGQRVTLRCSPRSGDLSVYWYQQSLDQGLQFLIQYYNGEERAKGNILERFSAQQFPDLHSELNLSSLELGDSALYFCASSPWDRAGETQYFGPGTRLLVL.

This chain links TRBV28 with TRBJ1-5; D gene uncertain. Germline values: CDR1 MDHEN, CDR2 SYDVKM. This CDR3 comprises 16 residues. The V and J ends lost 3 bases and 5 bases respectively, with 17 bases between them. CDR3 sequence: CASSFFQWLEDQPQHF. The CDR3 DNA follows: TGTGCCAGCAGTTTTTTCCAGTGGCTTGAGGATCAGCCCCAGCATTTT.

This chain joins TRBV7-3 and TRBJ2-1, with TRBD2 identical over 7 bases. CDR3 size: 13 residues. V shed 8 bases, J shed 4 bases, and the junction held 5 bases outside the gene matches. From germline, CDR1 is SGHTA and CDR2 FQGTGA. CDR3 coding DNA: TGTGCCAGCGGACTAGATGGGTACAATGAGCAGTTCTTC. Protein: CASGLDGYNEQFF. The full variable domain, with the rest looked up from reference TRBV7-3 and TRBJ2-1, is GAGVSQTPSNKVTEKGKYVELRCDPISGHTALYWYRQSLGQGPEFLIYFQGTGAADDSGLPNDRFFAVRPEGSVSTLKIQRTERGDSAVYLCASGLDGYNEQFFGPGTRLTVL.

V usage is TRBV6-5 and J usage is TRBJ2-1, with TRBD1 as a possible D gene (6 bases). Trimming removed 0 bases from V and 0 bases from J, with 9 bases in between. The germline V gene encodes CDR1 MNHEY and CDR2 SVGAGI. The CDR3 is 16 residues long. DNA for the CDR3: TGTGCCAGCAGTTACTCGGACAGTTTCTCCTACAATGAGCAGTTCTTC. This gives the protein CASSYSDSFSYNEQFF.

This rearrangement joins TRBV11-2 to TRBJ1-2; no definite D call. The CDR3 covers 17 residues. Germline V lookup: CDR1 SGHAT, CDR2 FQNNGV. The V gene lost 4 bases and the J gene lost 3 bases, with 21 bases spanning the gap. CDR3 region: CASSSFGRPTGDYGYTF. CDR3 bases: TGTGCCAGCAGCTCCTTCGGCAGGCCTACTGGCGACTATGGCTACACCTTC.

The chain links TRBV3-1 (or the pseudogene TRBV3-2) to TRBJ2-5; TRBD2 matches at 11 bases. This CDR3 region has 15 residues. Germline trimming cut 7 bases from V and 1 base from J; bases unmatched to any gene: 5. Per the germline V gene, CDR1 is LGHDT and CDR2 is YNNKEL (reference sequence). CDR3 sequence: CASIGLAGLQETQYF. The CDR3, as DNA: TGTGCCAGCATCGGACTAGCGGGTCTCCAAGAGACCCAGTACTTC.

This sequence joins TRBV9 and TRBJ2-6, with 9 positions matching TRBD1. The CDR3 totals 16 residues. V was clipped by 3 bases and J by 2 bases; unmatched bases: 3. CDR1 is SGDLS, CDR2 YYNGEE, per germline. CDR3 DNA sequence: TGTGCCAGCAGCGACACAGGGGGCGCTGGGGCCAACGTCCTGACTTTC. Its protein is CASSDTGGAGANVLTF. The full variable domain, rest sourced from reference TRBV9 and TRBJ2-6, is DSGVTQTPKHLITATGQRVTLRCSPRSGDLSVYWYQQSLDQGLQFLIQYYNGEERAKGNILERFSAQQFPDLHSELNLSSLELGDSALYFCASSDTGGAGANVLTFGAGSRLTVL.

The table lists this clone with a count of one. Its ends do not fully match the called genes, so a read error is possible. The rearrangement joins TRBV4-1 to TRBJ1-2; tentative D call: TRBD1 (6 bases). CDR3 length: 11 amino acids. Germline assignment: CDR1 MGHRA and CDR2 YSYEKL. The CDR3 DNA is TGCGCCAGCAGCCAAGTTGACAGGTTGTGGTTC. As protein: CASSQVDRLWF.

This clone has a single count. This specimen includes other DNA sequences encoding the same CDR3. The J gene is TRBJ2-3, the V gene TRBV12-3 or TRBV12-4; no firm D call. The CDR3 is made up of 12 amino acids. Trimming took off 5 bases at V and 1 base at J, with 4 bases between the two ends. The CDR3 loop reads CASSPGTDTQYF. In nucleotides, the CDR3 is TGTGCCAGCAGTCCCGGCACAGATACGCAGTATTTT.

Only one count was recorded for this clone. This chain joins TRBV4-2 and TRBJ2-7; unclear D gene. From germline, CDR1 is LGHNA and CDR2 YNFKEQ. The CDR3 consists of 15 residues. V lost 0 bases to trimming and J lost 2 bases, with 11 bases between them. The CDR3 coding sequence is TGTGCCAGCAGCCAAGAAGCGAGCGCTCCCTACGAGCAGTACTTC. The encoded protein is CASSQEASAPYEQYF.

This clone was seen just once. The genes are TRBV7-9 and TRBJ2-5; D possibly corresponds to TRBD1 (6 bases). The germline V and J ends were trimmed by 1 base and 5 bases, with 11 bases remaining between them. The germline gives CDR1 SEHNR, CDR2 FQNEAQ (reference sequence). This CDR3 region has 14 residues. CDR3 sequence: CASSLGGRGETQYF. The CDR3 DNA reads TGTGCCAGCAGCTTAGGAGGCAGGGGCGAGACCCAGTACTTC.